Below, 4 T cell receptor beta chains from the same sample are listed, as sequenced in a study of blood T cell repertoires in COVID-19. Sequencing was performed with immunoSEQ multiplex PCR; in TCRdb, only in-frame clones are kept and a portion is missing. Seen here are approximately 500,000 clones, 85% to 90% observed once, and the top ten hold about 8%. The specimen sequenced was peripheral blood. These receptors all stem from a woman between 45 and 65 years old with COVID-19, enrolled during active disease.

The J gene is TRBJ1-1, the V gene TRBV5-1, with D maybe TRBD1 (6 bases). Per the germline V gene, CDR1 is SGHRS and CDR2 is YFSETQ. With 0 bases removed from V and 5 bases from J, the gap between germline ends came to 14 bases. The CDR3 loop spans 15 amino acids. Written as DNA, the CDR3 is TGCGCCAGCAGCTTGGCAGGGGAGAGTGGGACTGAAGCTTTCTTT. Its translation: CASSLAGESGTEAFF.

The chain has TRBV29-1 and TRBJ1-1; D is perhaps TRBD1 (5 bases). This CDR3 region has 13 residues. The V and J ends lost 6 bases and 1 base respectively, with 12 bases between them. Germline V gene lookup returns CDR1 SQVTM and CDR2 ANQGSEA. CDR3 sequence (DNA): TGCAGCGTCAGGGCCCTGGGGAACACTGAAGCTTTCTTT. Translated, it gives CSVRALGNTEAFF. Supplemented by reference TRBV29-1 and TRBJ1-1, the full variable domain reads SAVISQKPSRDICQRGTSLTIQCQVDSQVTMMFWYRQQPGQSLTLIATANQGSEATYESGFVIDKFPISRPNLTFSTLTVSNMSPEDSSIYLCSVRALGNTEAFFGQGTRLTVV.

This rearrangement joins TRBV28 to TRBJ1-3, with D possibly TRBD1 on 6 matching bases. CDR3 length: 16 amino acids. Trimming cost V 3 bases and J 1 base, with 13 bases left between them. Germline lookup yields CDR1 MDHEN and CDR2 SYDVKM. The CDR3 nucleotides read TGTGCCAGCAGTTTCCCCCTAGGGGGATCTGGAAACACCATATATTTT. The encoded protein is CASSFPLGGSGNTIYF. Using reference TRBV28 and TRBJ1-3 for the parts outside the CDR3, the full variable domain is DVKVTQSSRYLVKRTGEKVFLECVQDMDHENMFWYRQDPGLGLRLIYFSYDVKMKEKGDIPEGYSVSREKKERFSLILESASTNQTSMYLCASSFPLGGSGNTIYFGEGSWLTVV.

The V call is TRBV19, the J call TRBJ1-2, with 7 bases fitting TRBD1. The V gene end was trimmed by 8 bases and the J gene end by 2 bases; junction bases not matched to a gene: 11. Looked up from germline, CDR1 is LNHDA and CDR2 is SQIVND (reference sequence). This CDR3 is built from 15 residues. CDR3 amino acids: CASRTKGQENYGYTF. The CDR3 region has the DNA TGTGCCAGTCGGACCAAAGGACAGGAGAACTATGGCTACACCTTC.